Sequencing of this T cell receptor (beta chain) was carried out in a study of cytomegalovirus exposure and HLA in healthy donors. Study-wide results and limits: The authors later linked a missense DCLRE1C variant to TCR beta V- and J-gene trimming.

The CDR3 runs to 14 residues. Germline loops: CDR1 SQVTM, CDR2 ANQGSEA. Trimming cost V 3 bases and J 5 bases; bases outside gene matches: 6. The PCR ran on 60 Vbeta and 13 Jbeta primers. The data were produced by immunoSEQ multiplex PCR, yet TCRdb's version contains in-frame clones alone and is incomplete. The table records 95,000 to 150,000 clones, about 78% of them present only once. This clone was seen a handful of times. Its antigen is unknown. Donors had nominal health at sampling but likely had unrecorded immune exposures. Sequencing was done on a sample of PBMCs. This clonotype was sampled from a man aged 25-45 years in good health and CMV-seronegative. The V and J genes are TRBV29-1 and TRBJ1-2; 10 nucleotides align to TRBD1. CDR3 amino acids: CSVDAGQGRYGYTF. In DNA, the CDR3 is TGCAGCGTTGATGCGGGACAGGGGAGGTATGGCTACACCTTC.